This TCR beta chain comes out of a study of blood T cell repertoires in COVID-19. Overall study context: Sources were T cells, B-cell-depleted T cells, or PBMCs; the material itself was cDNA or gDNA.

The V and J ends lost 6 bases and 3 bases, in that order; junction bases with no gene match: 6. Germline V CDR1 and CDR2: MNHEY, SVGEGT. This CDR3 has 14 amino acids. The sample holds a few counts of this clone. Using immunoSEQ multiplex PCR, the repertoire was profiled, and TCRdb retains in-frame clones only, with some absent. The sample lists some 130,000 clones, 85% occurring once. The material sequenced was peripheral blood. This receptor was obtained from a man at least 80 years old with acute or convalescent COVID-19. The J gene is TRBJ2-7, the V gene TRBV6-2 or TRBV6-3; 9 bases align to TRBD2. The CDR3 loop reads CASSPRLAVYEQYF. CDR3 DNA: TGTGCCAGCAGCCCCCGACTAGCGGTCTACGAGCAGTACTTC.